The present TCR beta chain was sequenced within a study of blood T cell repertoires in COVID-19. About the study: The United States, Italy and Spain provided the acute and convalescent COVID-19 samples. T cells, B-cell-depleted T cells, or PBMCs provided the cDNA or gDNA that served as material.

Germline assignment: CDR1 MNHEY and CDR2 SVGEGT. This CDR3 has 15 residues. The ends were cut back, 0 bases at V and 1 base at J, with 9 bases in the middle. In the authors' workflow: The authors estimated nucleated cell counts from reference gene primer amplification. TCRdb's table, derived via immunoSEQ multiplex PCR, lists solely in-frame clones and lacks some. V, J and clone size are taken as reported in that table, and D and trimming were inferred from the DNA itself. The profile shows about 70,000 clones, roughly three quarters of them singletons. The origin of this receptor is a man older than 75 with acute or convalescent COVID-19. The material sequenced was peripheral blood. V usage is TRBV6-2 or TRBV6-3 and J usage is TRBJ1-1, with D tentatively TRBD1 (5 bases). Here the CDR3 reads CASSYSGQGNTEAFF. The CDR3 bases are TGTGCCAGCAGTTACTCAGGGCAGGGGAACACTGAAGCTTTCTTT.